A single sample is the source of the 14 T cell receptor beta chains below, sequenced in a study of cytomegalovirus exposure and HLA in healthy donors. Vbeta (60) and Jbeta (13) primers were used in the PCR. Data came from immunoSEQ multiplex PCR; TCRdb stores just in-frame clones and leaves some out. Counted here are about 200,000 clones, more than 75% occurring once; the ten biggest clones make up over 5%. Sequencing input: PBMCs. Receptors originate from a woman in her forties or fifties in good health and CMV-seropositive.

The chain joins TRBV5-1 to TRBJ2-7; 7 bases align to TRBD2. The CDR3 sequence is 14 residues long. Germline trimming cut 4 bases from V and 4 bases from J; bases unmatched to any gene: 8. CDR1 and CDR2 (germline): SGHRS, YFSETQ. The CDR3 coding sequence is TGCGCCAGCAGCGTATCCGCGGGAGTATACGAGCAGTACTTC. This sequence encodes CASSVSAGVYEQYF.

The V call is TRBV7-8, the J call TRBJ1-1; the D is unclear. Trimming removed 1 base at V and 0 bases at J, with 12 bases between. CDR1 and CDR2 from the germline V gene are SGHVS and FQNEAQ. This CDR3 is 16 amino acids long. This chain's CDR3 is CASSLGRGRMNTEAFF. The CDR3 bases are TGTGCCAGCAGCTTAGGCAGAGGAAGGATGAACACTGAAGCTTTCTTT.

Of note for this clone: Additional DNA sequences in this sample encode the identical CDR3. The chain joins TRBV6-5 to TRBJ2-7, with 8 bases lining up with TRBD1. Trimming removed 5 bases from V and 2 bases from J; junction bases left unmatched: 5. Germline assignment: CDR1 MNHEY and CDR2 SVGAGI. The CDR3 spans 14 residues. This chain's CDR3 is CASSRGTGAYEQYF. Written as DNA, the CDR3 is TGTGCCAGCAGTCGAGGGACAGGAGCCTACGAGCAGTACTTC.

The rearrangement joins TRBV5-1 to TRBJ2-3; D unresolved. Trimming cost V 1 base and J 0 bases, with 12 bases left between them. Germline CDR1 SGHRS, CDR2 YFSETQ. The CDR3 extends over 16 amino acids. CDR3 nucleotides: TGCGCCAGCAGCTTGAGAACAGCTACTAGCACAGATACGCAGTATTTT. Translated: CASSLRTATSTDTQYF.

A remark on this clone: The same CDR3 is also encoded by other DNA sequences in this sample. The V gene is TRBV5-6, the J gene TRBJ2-7; D is possibly TRBD1 (6 bases). V lost 2 bases, J lost 2 bases, and 8 bases lay in between. Germline V gene data show CDR1 as SGHDT and CDR2 as YYEEEE. The CDR3 is made up of 13 amino acids. CDR3 sequence (DNA): TGTGCCAGCAGCTTTACAGGGACCTACGAGCAGTACTTC. Translating gives CASSFTGTYEQYF.

The rearrangement links TRBV28 to TRBJ1-2, with TRBD1 matching over 11 bases. V lost 4 bases, J lost 8 bases, and 6 bases stayed unmatched. The CDR3 extends over 14 amino acids. CDR1 and CDR2 (germline): MDHEN, SYDVKM. CDR3 coding DNA: TGTGCCAGCAGTTCCGGACAGGGGGCAGGGGGCTACACCTTC. Translated, it gives CASSSGQGAGGYTF.

V is TRBV6-6 and J is TRBJ1-4; 7 positions agree with TRBD1. V trimming: 3 bases; J trimming: 8 bases; junction bases outside the gene matches: 9. CDR3 size: 15 residues. Germline V lookup: CDR1 MNHNY, CDR2 SVGAGI (reference sequence). CDR3 nucleotide sequence: TGTGCCAGCAGTTATGGTGGGACAGTGAGCGAAAAACTGTTTTTT. Protein sequence: CASSYGGTVSEKLFF.

The V call is TRBV28, the J call TRBJ2-1, with D perhaps matching TRBD1 (6 bases). Germline CDR1 reads MDHEN; CDR2 reads SYDVKM. With 1 base removed from V and 7 bases from J, the gap between germline ends came to 20 bases. This CDR3 region has 17 residues. CDR3 in amino acids: CASSLYLQGTFGNEQFF. CDR3 DNA: TGTGCCAGCAGTTTATACCTACAGGGAACGTTCGGGAATGAGCAGTTCTTC.

The CDR3 coding sequence is TGTGCCAGCAGCTCAAATAGCGGGGGGGAAGCAGATACGCAGTATTTT. Translated: CASSSNSGGEADTQYF. This chain uses TRBV5-4 with TRBJ2-3; 11 bases line up with TRBD2. Germline V gene data show CDR1 as SGHNT and CDR2 as YYREEE (reference sequence). The CDR3 is 16 residues long. After removal of 3 bases from V and 4 bases from J, the junction contained 7 bases not matched to a gene.

The chain uses TRBV6-1 and TRBJ1-1, with 11 bases fitting TRBD1. Trimming at V came to 4 bases and at J to 4 bases, leaving 5 bases not matched to a gene. This CDR3 comprises 15 residues. Germline V gives CDR1 MNHNS, CDR2 SASEGT. In DNA form, the CDR3 reads TGTGCCAGCAGTGGGACAGGGGGCGCGGGCACTGAAGCTTTCTTT. Translating gives CASSGTGGAGTEAFF.

The chain employs TRBV9 and TRBJ2-3; TRBD1 might be the D (6 bases). The CDR3 spans 14 residues. Germline values: CDR1 SGDLS, CDR2 YYNGEE. V was cut by 4 bases and J by 2 bases, with 11 bases left in between. The CDR3 here is CASSSRTATDTQYF. In nucleotides, the CDR3 is TGTGCCAGCAGCTCCAGGACAGCCACAGATACGCAGTATTTT.

J is TRBJ1-5 and V is TRBV30, with D perhaps matching TRBD1 (5 bases). Deletions cut 3 bases from V and 4 bases from J, with 13 bases between. Germline values: CDR1 GTSNPN, CDR2 SVGIG (reference sequence). CDR3 length: 14 amino acids. CDR3 DNA: TGTGCCTGGAGCCTAAGACAGACTAATCAGCCCCAGCATTTT. Protein: CAWSLRQTNQPQHF.

V gene TRBV27 combines with J gene TRBJ2-4; 8 bases match TRBD2. The trim removed 5 bases at V and 15 bases at J, leaving 12 bases unmatched. The length of the CDR3 is 13 residues. In germline, CDR1 is MNHEY, CDR2 SMNVEV (reference sequence). For the CDR3, the DNA is TGTGCCAGCAGTCCCCTAGCGGGTGGGCAGGGGTACTTC. Amino acids: CASSPLAGGQGYF.

The J gene is TRBJ2-2, the V gene TRBV21-1; the table calls TRBD2, which could not be checked here. TRBV21-1 is noted as a pseudogene. This CDR3 has 16 residues. CDR3 DNA sequence: TGTGCCAGCAGCAAAGGCGGGGGAAGCCCTACCGGGGAGCTGTTTTTT. This encodes CASSKGGGSPTGELFF.